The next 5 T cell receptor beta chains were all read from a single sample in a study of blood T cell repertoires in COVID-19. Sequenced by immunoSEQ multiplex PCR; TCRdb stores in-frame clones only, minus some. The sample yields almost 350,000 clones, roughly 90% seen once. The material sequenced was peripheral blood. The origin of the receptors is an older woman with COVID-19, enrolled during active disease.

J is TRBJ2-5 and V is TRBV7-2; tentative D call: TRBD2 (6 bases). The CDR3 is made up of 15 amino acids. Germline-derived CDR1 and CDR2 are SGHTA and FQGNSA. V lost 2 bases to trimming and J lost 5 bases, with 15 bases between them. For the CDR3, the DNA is TGTGCCAGCAGCTTATTTCGACTAGAGGCGGAGACCCAGTACTTC. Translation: CASSLFRLEAETQYF.

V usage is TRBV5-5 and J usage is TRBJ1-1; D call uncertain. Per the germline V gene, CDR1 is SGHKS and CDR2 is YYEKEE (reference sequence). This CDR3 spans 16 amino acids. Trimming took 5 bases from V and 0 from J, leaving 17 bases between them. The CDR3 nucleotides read TGTGCCAGCAGTCAAACGCCTGGGCAGGTGAACACTGAAGCTTTCTTT. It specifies CASSQTPGQVNTEAFF.

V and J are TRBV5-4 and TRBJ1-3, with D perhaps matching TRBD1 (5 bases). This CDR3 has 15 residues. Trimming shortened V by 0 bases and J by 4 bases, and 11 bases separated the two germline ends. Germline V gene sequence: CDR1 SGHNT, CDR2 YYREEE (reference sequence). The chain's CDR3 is CASSLGGTSGNTIYF. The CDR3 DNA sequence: TGTGCCAGCAGCTTGGGCGGGACGTCCGGAAACACCATATATTTT.

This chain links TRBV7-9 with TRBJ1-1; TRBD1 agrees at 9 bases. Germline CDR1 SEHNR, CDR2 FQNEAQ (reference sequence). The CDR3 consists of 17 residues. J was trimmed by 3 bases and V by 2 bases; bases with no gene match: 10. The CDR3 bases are TGTGCCAGCAGCTTAAATCCCGGGACAGGGATGTACACTGAAGCTTTCTTT. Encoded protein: CASSLNPGTGMYTEAFF.

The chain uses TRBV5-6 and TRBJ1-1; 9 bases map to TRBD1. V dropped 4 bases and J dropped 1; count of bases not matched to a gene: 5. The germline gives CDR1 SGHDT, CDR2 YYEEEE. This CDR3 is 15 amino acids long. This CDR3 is CASSPLDRGNTEAFF. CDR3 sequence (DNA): TGTGCCAGCAGCCCGCTGGACAGGGGGAACACTGAAGCTTTCTTT.